This entry lists 18 T cell receptor beta chains sequenced from one sample in a study of cytomegalovirus exposure and HLA in healthy donors. Using immunoSEQ multiplex PCR, the repertoire was profiled, and TCRdb retains in-frame clones only, with some absent. The sample consists of 90,000 to 140,000 clones, about 88% of them appearing once. Sample: PBMCs. These receptors originate from a woman under 30 in good health and CMV-seropositive.

The V and J genes are TRBV28 and TRBJ2-7; 7 bases agree with TRBD2. V lost 3 bases, J lost 4 bases, and 6 bases stayed unmatched. The CDR3 is 14 amino acids. The germline V gene has CDR1 MDHEN and CDR2 SYDVKM. This chain's CDR3 is CASSLGGARYEQYF. CDR3 nucleotide sequence: TGTGCCAGCAGTTTGGGAGGGGCACGGTACGAGCAGTACTTC.

The CDR3 DNA reads TGTGCCAGCAGCATTAACACAGGGGTGGGCTACACCTTC. Translation: CASSINTGVGYTF. The chain combines TRBV7-2 with TRBJ1-2; 7 bases are shared with TRBD1. The V segment lost 5 bases and the J segment 8 bases; nucleotides outside the gene matches: 8. The CDR3 is made up of 13 amino acids. Germline CDR1 SGHTA, CDR2 FQGNSA.

V usage is TRBV5-1 and J usage is TRBJ2-1; the D gene is possibly TRBD1 (5 bases). Between the trimmed V and J ends, which lost 0 bases and 2 bases, there was a span of 18 bases. Germline CDR1 is SGHRS and CDR2 is YFSETQ. The CDR3 sequence is 18 residues long. CDR3 DNA: TGCGCCAGCAGCTTGGCCCTATGGAGCAGGGTCCCCTACAATGAGCAGTTCTTC. Protein product: CASSLALWSRVPYNEQFF.

This chain uses TRBV6-1 with TRBJ2-3; 7 bases match TRBD1. CDR3 length: 14 residues. Germline CDR1 reads MNHNS; CDR2 reads SASEGT. Trimming at V came to 3 bases and at J to 3 bases, leaving 3 bases not matched to a gene. The CDR3 region is CASSDRGSTDTQYF. The CDR3 DNA reads as TGTGCCAGCAGTGACAGGGGGTCAACAGATACGCAGTATTTT.

V gene TRBV9 combines with J gene TRBJ1-2; 9 bases align to TRBD1. The CDR3 sequence is 15 residues long. Germline CDR1 and CDR2: SGDLS and YYNGEE. After removal of 7 bases from V and 6 bases from J, the junction contained 13 bases not matched to a gene. CDR3 in DNA: TGTGCCAGCTTACCTACGGGACAGGGAACCCATGGCTACACCTTC. It yields the protein CASLPTGQGTHGYTF.

The J gene is TRBJ1-4, the V gene TRBV5-1, with D possibly TRBD1 on 6 matching bases. Germline V gene lookup returns CDR1 SGHRS and CDR2 YFSETQ. The V end was cut by 4 bases, the J end by 4 bases, with 11 bases between. The CDR3 loop spans 14 amino acids. The DNA for the CDR3 is TGCGCCAGCAGCCCGGGACATAGTAATGAAAAACTGTTTTTT. Translating gives CASSPGHSNEKLFF.

J is TRBJ2-5 and V is TRBV11-3; perhaps TRBD1 as D (5 bases). This CDR3 has 12 amino acids. Germline-derived CDR1 and CDR2 are SGHNT and YENEEA. Trimming cost V 0 bases and J 9 bases, with 8 bases left between them. The CDR3 loop reads CASSLEAGPQYF. CDR3 in DNA: TGTGCCAGCAGCTTAGAGGCAGGGCCCCAGTACTTC. Together with reference TRBV11-3 and TRBJ2-5, the CDR3 gives the full variable domain: EAGVVQSPRYKIIEKKQPVAFWCNPISGHNTLYWYLQNLGQGPELLIRYENEEAVDDSQLPKDRFSAERLKGVDSTLKIQPAELGDSAVYLCASSLEAGPQYFGPGTRLLVL.

The rearrangement joins TRBV2 to TRBJ1-1; possibly TRBD1 for D (5 bases). CDR3 length equals 13 residues. V was pared by 9 bases and J by 0 bases, with 11 bases between. Germline CDR1 and CDR2: SNHLY and FYNNEI. CDR3 sequence (DNA): TGTGCCAGTACAAAGGGGATGAACACTGAAGCTTTCTTT. Translation gives CASTKGMNTEAFF.

The chain links TRBV5-1 to TRBJ1-1, with a possible D match to TRBD1 (5 bases). CDR3 size: 15 residues. Trimming pared 0 bases from V and 2 bases from J, leaving 11 bases between. CDR1 and CDR2 from the germline V gene are SGHRS and YFSETQ. The CDR3 sequence: CASSLEGRFNTEAFF. CDR3 DNA: TGCGCCAGCAGCTTGGAGGGGAGGTTTAACACTGAAGCTTTCTTT.

The CDR3 protein is CSVDPGQITDTQYF. The CDR3 region has the DNA TGCAGCGTCGATCCGGGACAGATCACAGATACGCAGTATTTT. The gene calls are TRBV29-1 and TRBJ2-3; TRBD1 matches 7 bases. J gave up 2 bases and V 6 bases, and 8 bases lay outside the gene matches. The CDR3 is 14 residues long. The germline V gene has CDR1 SQVTM and CDR2 ANQGSEA.

The chain combines TRBV7-3 with TRBJ2-1, with TRBD2 identical over 8 bases. The germline gives CDR1 SGHTA, CDR2 FQGTGA. The trim removed 5 bases at V and 6 bases at J, leaving 9 bases unmatched. CDR3 length: 15 residues. The CDR3, as DNA: TGTGCCAGCAGCCCCACGCGGCGGGAGGTCAATGAGCAGTTCTTC. Translated, it gives CASSPTRREVNEQFF.

The CDR3 loop is CASFQTAGNTIYF. The DNA of the CDR3 is TGTGCCAGCTTTCAGACAGCTGGAAACACCATATATTTT. The rearrangement joins TRBV6-6 to TRBJ1-3; D might be TRBD1 (5 bases). Germline loops: CDR1 MNHNY, CDR2 SVGAGI (reference sequence). The CDR3 length is 13 residues. Between the trimmed V and J ends, which lost 8 bases and 2 bases, there was a span of 10 bases.

The genes are TRBV30 and TRBJ2-7; 7 bases line up with TRBD2. Germline V gives CDR1 GTSNPN, CDR2 SVGIG (reference sequence). V gave up 3 bases and J gave up 3 bases; unmatched junction bases: 5. The length of the CDR3 is 13 residues. The CDR3: CAWRGVAGYEQYF. The CDR3 DNA reads as TGTGCCTGGAGAGGGGTAGCGGGCTACGAGCAGTACTTC.

Only one count was recorded for this clone. CDR3 nucleotide sequence: TGTGCCAGCAGTCCCCCGGTGGGGACAGGGGGTATCGCGTTCTTC. Translation: CASSPPVGTGGIAFF. The rearrangement links TRBV27 to TRBJ2-1; 11 nucleotides agree with TRBD1. The CDR3 is made up of 15 amino acids. Germline V lookup: CDR1 MNHEY, CDR2 SMNVEV (reference sequence). V was pared by 5 bases and J by 15 bases, with 15 bases of the junction left unmatched.

The chain joins TRBV2 to TRBJ2-4, with a possible D match to TRBD2 (5 bases). Germline V gene sequence: CDR1 SNHLY, CDR2 FYNNEI. CDR3 length equals 17 residues. With 7 bases removed from V and 0 bases from J, the gap between germline ends came to 19 bases. The CDR3 DNA is TGTGCCAGCATTCAGTCGCCGGACTCAAAAGCCAAAAACATTCAGTACTTC. Residues: CASIQSPDSKAKNIQYF.

The chain joins TRBV6-5 to TRBJ1-1; D is uncertain. The CDR3 is made up of 14 amino acids. Trimming left V 4 bases short and J 8 bases short, with 17 bases between. Germline CDR1 MNHEY, CDR2 SVGAGI. CDR3 residues: CASSSGSLRREAFF. In DNA, the CDR3 is TGTGCCAGCAGTTCCGGGTCTTTACGGCGGGAAGCTTTCTTT.

The chain couples TRBV19 to TRBJ1-2; 9 bases are shared with TRBD1. The junction had 5 bases not matched to a gene; V was cut back by 5 bases and J by 7 bases. There are 13 residues in the CDR3. The germline V gene encodes CDR1 LNHDA and CDR2 SQIVND (reference sequence). CDR3 coding DNA: TGTGCCAGTAGTGGGACAGGGCTAAGTGGCTACACCTTC. This sequence encodes CASSGTGLSGYTF.

This chain uses TRBV28 with TRBJ2-1; no definite D call. The CDR3 covers 13 residues. The germline gives CDR1 MDHEN, CDR2 SYDVKM. The ends were cut back, 9 bases at V and 7 bases at J, with 16 bases in the middle. CDR3 coding DNA: TGTGCCAGTATAGCCCCCCTTACTAATGAGCAGTTCTTC. It translates to CASIAPLTNEQFF.